These 22 T cell receptor beta chains came from one sample sequenced in a study of a mutant IDH1 vaccine in newly diagnosed glioma (dated by TCRdb to about 2021). Antigens for these TCRs are unknown. What this sample's time point label stands for: week 23, last vaccination. A 20-mer mutant IDH1 peptide at 300 micrograms in Montanide made up each vaccine dose, which was injected subcutaneously together with topical imiquimod. Receptors were amplified or captured by the immunoSEQ multiplex PCR assay. Imported from immuneACCESS, the table was reduced by TCRdb to in-frame sequences with V and J called. These copies leave out some clones; in studies compared against another copy, an unresolved V gene accounts for under half, and the cause of the remainder is not known. A total of around 60,000 clones appear in this sample, roughly 81% of them only once. Together, the top ten hold 4% of the sample. Material: PBMCs, obtained from a glioma patient whose treatment included an IDH1 peptide vaccine. The receptors were sampled from a man aged 25 to 45 with glioma.

This chain connects TRBV19 to TRBJ1-1, with D tentatively TRBD1 (5 bases). The CDR3 has 14 amino acids. Trimming removed 9 bases at V and 3 bases at J, with 17 bases between. The V gene's germline CDR1 is LNHDA and CDR2 SQIVND (reference sequence). CDR3 DNA: TGTGCCAGCCGGCTTCCGGGCAGGGACACTGAAGCTTTCTTT. Its translation is CASRLPGRDTEAFF.

Comment on this clone: At one boundary the junction diverges from the germline segment, which might be a read error. This rearrangement joins TRBV4-1 to TRBJ2-5; 7 nucleotides agree with TRBD2. Germline values: CDR1 MGHRA, CDR2 YSYEKL. This CDR3 has 15 residues. CDR3 in amino acids: CASSQDGTTQGTQYF. The DNA of the CDR3 is TGCGCCAGCAGCCAAGACGGGACTACTCAAGGGACCCAGTACTTC.

This clone has a handful of counts. The V and J genes are TRBV7-9 and TRBJ1-4, with D tentatively TRBD1 (5 bases). V lost 2 bases and J 7 bases, leaving 14 bases between the germline ends. This CDR3 contains 15 residues. Per the germline V gene, CDR1 is SEHNR and CDR2 is FQNEAQ (reference sequence). The CDR3 bases are TGTGCCAGCAGCTTAATAGGGGCTAACGGTGAAAAACTGTTTTTT. Protein: CASSLIGANGEKLFF.

This chain connects TRBV9 to TRBJ2-6; D might be TRBD2 (5 bases). CDR3 length: 17 residues. V was pared by 4 bases and J by 0 bases, with 14 bases between. CDR1 and CDR2 (germline): SGDLS, YYNGEE. Here the CDR3 reads CASSSLGSPSGANVLTF. For the CDR3, the DNA is TGTGCCAGCAGCTCACTAGGGTCCCCCTCTGGGGCCAACGTCCTGACTTTC.

The chain joins TRBV6-6 to TRBJ1-1, with D tentatively TRBD1 (5 bases). CDR3 length: 14 amino acids. The ends were cut back, 0 bases at V and 5 bases at J, with 10 bases in the middle. Per the germline V gene, CDR1 is MNHNY and CDR2 is SVGAGI (reference sequence). DNA of the CDR3: TGTGCCAGCAGTTACTCGGCAGGGAGGACTGAAGCTTTCTTT. Its translation: CASSYSAGRTEAFF.

A few counts support this clone. This sequence joins TRBV6-1 and TRBJ1-5; D is unclear. CDR3 size: 11 residues. The V end was cut by 8 bases, the J end by 3 bases, with 5 bases between. The germline gives CDR1 MNHNS, CDR2 SASEGT. The CDR3 nucleotides read TGTGCCAGCGCCCTCAATCAGCCCCAGCATTTT. It encodes CASALNQPQHF.

The chain combines TRBV12-5 with TRBJ1-2; D ambiguous. V lost 11 bases and J lost 8, with 12 bases in between. This CDR3 has 10 amino acids. Germline V gene lookup returns CDR1 LGHNT and CDR2 FRNRAP. The CDR3 spells CARNVPGYTF. The CDR3 nucleotides are TGTGCTCGGAATGTCCCGGGCTACACCTTC.

J is TRBJ2-6 and V is TRBV29-1; tentatively, D is TRBD2 (7 bases). The V end lost 5 bases, the J end lost 1 base, and 15 bases lay between the germline ends. The germline gives CDR1 SQVTM, CDR2 ANQGSEA. CDR3 length: 16 residues. Here the CDR3 reads CSVPRGGASGANVLTF. The CDR3 DNA reads as TGCAGCGTTCCGCGCGGGGGCGCATCTGGGGCCAACGTCCTGACTTTC.

The chain recombines TRBV9 with TRBJ2-1; D gene unclear. Germline loops: CDR1 SGDLS, CDR2 YYNGEE. The CDR3 has 12 residues. In DNA form, the CDR3 reads TGTGCGTCCAGAGAAAGCGACAATGAGCAGTTCTTC. Residues: CASRESDNEQFF.

The CDR3 spells CASSLSGGVDEQFF. Written as DNA, the CDR3 is TGTGCCAGCAGTTTATCAGGGGGGGTGGATGAGCAGTTCTTC. J is TRBJ2-1 and V is TRBV27; D is perhaps TRBD2 (7 bases). Trimming took 0 bases from V and 8 from J, leaving 11 bases between them. Germline CDR1 MNHEY, CDR2 SMNVEV (reference sequence). The CDR3 has 14 residues.

This clone was counted a single time. The chain links TRBV28 to TRBJ2-5, with D maybe TRBD2 (6 bases). The germline V and J ends were trimmed by 6 bases and 4 bases, with 24 bases remaining between them. CDR1 is MDHEN, CDR2 SYDVKM, per germline. The CDR3 has 17 residues. Written as DNA, the CDR3 is TGTGCCAGCAGCCCTGCGGGGACTCCCGGGGTTCGAGAGACCCAGTACTTC. Translating gives CASSPAGTPGVRETQYF.

This clone was seen a handful of times. The chain couples TRBV5-1 to TRBJ1-4, with 8 bases that match TRBD1. The CDR3 is made up of 14 amino acids. V gave up 7 bases and J gave up 2 bases; unmatched junction bases: 4. Germline V lookup: CDR1 SGHRS, CDR2 YFSETQ. For the CDR3, the DNA is TGCGCCAGCGGACAGGGCTATACTAATGAAAAACTGTTTTTT. As protein: CASGQGYTNEKLFF.

The V and J genes are TRBV5-1 and TRBJ2-5, with 11 nucleotides matching TRBD1. CDR3 length equals 17 residues. Germline CDR1 and CDR2: SGHRS and YFSETQ. The V gene end was trimmed by 4 bases and the J gene end by 5 bases; junction bases not matched to a gene: 13. The CDR3 DNA sequence: TGCGCCAGCAGCCCGCGACACGGGACAGGGGGTATCGAGACCCAGTACTTC. Amino acids: CASSPRHGTGGIETQYF.

The chain links TRBV6-1 to TRBJ2-1; TRBD1 might be the D (6 bases). Trimming took 7 bases from V and 13 from J, leaving 20 bases between them. Germline V lookup: CDR1 MNHNS, CDR2 SASEGT. The CDR3 runs 13 residues. The DNA for the CDR3 is TGTGCCAGCACCGAATCGCAGGGGTTAGGTCAGTTCTTC. It yields the protein CASTESQGLGQFF.

The chain links TRBV5-6 to TRBJ2-7; a possible D gene is TRBD1 (5 bases). The V end lost 0 bases, the J end lost 4 bases, and 23 bases lay between the germline ends. Germline V gene sequence: CDR1 SGHDT, CDR2 YYEEEE. This CDR3 has 18 amino acids. This chain's CDR3 is CASSLDQGRLVPSYEQYF. CDR3 DNA: TGTGCCAGCAGCTTGGACCAGGGCAGACTTGTCCCCAGTTACGAGCAGTACTTC.

This rearrangement joins TRBV6-5 to TRBJ2-4; TRBD1 agrees at 8 bases. V trimming: 2 bases; J trimming: 6 bases; junction bases outside the gene matches: 6. From germline, CDR1 is MNHEY and CDR2 SVGAGI. The CDR3 contains 15 residues. For the CDR3, the DNA is TGTGCCAGCAGTTACAAACCAGGGGGCGGAAACATTCAGTACTTC. It specifies CASSYKPGGGNIQYF.

In this sample, this clone turned up once. V is TRBV5-1 and J is TRBJ1-2; D not resolved. This CDR3 spans 14 amino acids. Germline loops: CDR1 SGHRS, CDR2 YFSETQ. V lost 2 bases, J lost 6 bases, and 14 bases lay in between. The CDR3 protein is CASSFNSPRDGYTF. The CDR3 DNA is TGCGCCAGCAGCTTCAATAGCCCGAGGGATGGCTACACCTTC.

A few counts support this clone. The chain couples TRBV5-1 to TRBJ2-2; no clear D gene. The ends were cut back, 4 bases at V and 2 bases at J, with 12 bases in the middle. This CDR3 region has 15 residues. Germline V gene sequence: CDR1 SGHRS, CDR2 YFSETQ. This chain's CDR3 is CASSLDLFNTGELFF. CDR3 DNA: TGCGCCAGCAGCCTGGACCTCTTTAACACCGGGGAGCTGTTTTTT.

This chain connects TRBV28 to TRBJ1-2, with D perhaps matching TRBD1 (5 bases). The germline CDR1 and CDR2 sequences are MDHEN and SYDVKM. The V end lost 4 bases, the J end lost 4 bases, and 16 bases lay between the germline ends. The CDR3 runs 15 residues. The CDR3 sequence is CASSSPTGTVYGYTF. In nucleotides, the CDR3 is TGTGCCAGCAGTTCCCCAACCGGGACTGTCTATGGCTACACCTTC.

This clone was counted a few times. The chain employs TRBV18 and TRBJ1-1, with a tentative D call TRBD1 (5 bases). Trimming cost V 1 base and J 6 bases, with 12 bases left between them. CDR3 size: 14 residues. Germline lookup yields CDR1 KGHSH and CDR2 LQKENI. The CDR3 DNA sequence: TGTGCCAGCTCACCACGGGACCAAGGGGCTGAAGCTTTCTTT. Amino acid sequence: CASSPRDQGAEAFF. The full variable domain, its missing parts supplied by reference TRBV18 and TRBJ1-1, is NAGVMQNPRHLVRRRGQEARLRCSPMKGHSHVYWYRQLPEEGLKFMVYLQKENIIDESGMPKERFSAEFPKEGPSILRIQQVVRGDSAAYFCASSPRDQGAEAFFGQGTRLTVV.

The chain uses TRBV18 and TRBJ1-2; 8 bases are shared with TRBD1. CDR1 and CDR2 from the germline V gene are KGHSH and LQKENI. With V trimmed by 1 base and J by 3 bases, 1 base remained unmatched. The CDR3 totals 14 residues. CDR3 nucleotide sequence: TGTGCCAGCTCACCACAGACAGGGGACTATGGCTACACCTTC. Amino acid sequence: CASSPQTGDYGYTF.

J is TRBJ1-3 and V is TRBV4-2; TRBD1 matches 7 bases. The CDR3 is 20 amino acids. The junction had 15 bases not matched to a gene; V was cut back by 1 base and J by 0 bases. Germline-derived CDR1 and CDR2 are LGHNA and YNFKEQ. CDR3 DNA: TGTGCCAGCAGCCAAGGAGGGGGGCCGGGACAGCAGAGCTCTGGAAACACCATATATTTT. It is translated as CASSQGGGPGQQSSGNTIYF.